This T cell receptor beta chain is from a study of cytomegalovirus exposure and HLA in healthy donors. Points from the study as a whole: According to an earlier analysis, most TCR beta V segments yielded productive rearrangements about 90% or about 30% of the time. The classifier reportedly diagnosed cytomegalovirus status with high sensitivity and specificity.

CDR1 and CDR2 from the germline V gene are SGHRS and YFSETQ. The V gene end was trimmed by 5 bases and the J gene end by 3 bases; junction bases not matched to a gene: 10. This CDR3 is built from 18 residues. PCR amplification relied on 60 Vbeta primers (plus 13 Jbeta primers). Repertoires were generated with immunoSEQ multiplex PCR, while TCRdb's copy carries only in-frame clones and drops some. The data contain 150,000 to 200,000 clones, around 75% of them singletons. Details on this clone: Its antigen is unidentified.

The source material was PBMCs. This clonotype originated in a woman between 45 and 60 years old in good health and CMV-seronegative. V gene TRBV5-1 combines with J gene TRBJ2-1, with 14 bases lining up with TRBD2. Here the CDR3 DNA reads TGCGCCAGCAGTTGGACTAGCGGGAGGCCCCGAGACTACAATGAGCAGTTCTTC. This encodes CASSWTSGRPRDYNEQFF.